These T cell receptor beta chains were read from a single sample in a study of T cell repertoires in cytomegalovirus infection. TCRdb ran MiXCR on the reads and lists one entry per CDR3 protein. The sample shows 200,000 to 250,000 distinct CDR3 sequences, roughly 22% of them seen only once. The sample consisted of CD8+ T cells from PBMCs. These receptors were obtained from a human donor in good health (CMV status not recorded). Some clones in this sample may be carry-over from other donors' samples. CDR3s include the opening cysteine and the closing phenylalanine or tryptophan. D genes are given only for firm matches. Only some rows state a clone size, as once, few, many or a class for expanded clones.

length,J,V,size,D,DNA,CDR3
13,TRBJ2-1,TRBV12-3/TRBV12-4,many,-,TGTGCCAGCAGTTTGGGCAGGAACAATGAGCAGTTCTTC,CASSLGRNNEQFF
15,TRBJ2-5,TRBV5-6,-,-,TGTGCCAGCAGCTTGTCAACTAGTACTCAAGAGACCCAGTACTTC,CASSLSTSTQETQYF
13,TRBJ2-7,TRBV6-2/TRBV6-3,many,TRBD1,TGTGCCAGCAGTGGACAGGTCTCCTACGAGCAGTACTTC,CASSGQVSYEQYF
14,TRBJ2-1,TRBV2,-,-,TGTGCCAGCGAAAAGAGGGGTCGGGGCGGTGAGCAGTTCTTC,CASEKRGRGGEQFF
15,TRBJ2-1,TRBV12-3/TRBV12-4,few,-,TGTGCCAGCAGTTTCAGGGTTGGGTACTACAATGAGCAGTTCTTC,CASSFRVGYYNEQFF
14,TRBJ2-7,TRBV6-5,-,TRBD2,TGTGCCAGCAGAAAGGGACTATACTCCTACGAGCAGTACTTC,CASRKGLYSYEQYF
14,TRBJ2-1,TRBV7-6,many,TRBD2,TGTGCCAGCAGCTTAGCGGGGGGGTACAATGAGCAGTTCTTC,CASSLAGGYNEQFF
13,TRBJ1-1,TRBV28,-,-,TGTGCCAGCAGTGACCGAGGGGACACTGAAGCTTTCTTT,CASSDRGDTEAFF
13,TRBJ1-1,TRBV28,-,-,TGTGCCAGCAGCGGGGCGGGGGGGACTGAAGCTTTCTTT,CASSGAGGTEAFF
15,TRBJ2-7,TRBV12-3/TRBV12-4,-,TRBD2,TGTGCCAGCAGTTTGGGACTAAAGTTAGTCCACGAGCAGTACTTC,CASSLGLKLVHEQYF
15,TRBJ2-3,TRBV2,many,TRBD1,TGTGCCAGCAGCTTTACAGGGGGCGGCACAGATACGCAGTATTTT,CASSFTGGGTDTQYF
14,TRBJ2-3,TRBV7-6,many,-,TGTGCCAGCAGCCTAGATTTACCGCCGGACACGCAGTATTTT,CASSLDLPPDTQYF
13,TRBJ1-1,TRBV7-2,many,-,TGTGCCAGCAGCCGTCTTAGTCGTACTGAAGCTTTCTTT,CASSRLSRTEAFF
12,TRBJ2-7,TRBV20-1,-,-,TGCAGCCTCTGGACAGAATCCTACGAGCAGTACTTC,CSLWTESYEQYF
14,TRBJ2-7,TRBV24-1,-,-,TGTGCCACCAGTCCCCAGGGGTCAACCTACGAGCAGTACTTC,CATSPQGSTYEQYF
13,TRBJ1-1,TRBV6-5,many,-,TGTGCCAGCAGTTCCCCGAGGGAGTTAGGAGCTTTCTTT,CASSSPRELGAFF
15,TRBJ1-6,TRBV7-8,many,-,TGTGCCAGCAGTCAGTCGACGGGACGTAATTCACCCCTCCACTTT,CASSQSTGRNSPLHF
16,TRBJ1-1,TRBV28,many,-,TGTGCCAGCAGTTTCAACCTTGGGGGGGGGGACACTGAAGCTTTCTTT,CASSFNLGGGDTEAFF
17,TRBJ2-2,TRBV7-9,-,-,TGTGCCAGCAGCGGGCACCCTACGTTCGCGAACACCGGGGAGCTGTTTTTT,CASSGHPTFANTGELFF
12,TRBJ1-4,TRBV6-2/TRBV6-3,-,-,TGTGCCAGCAGTTACTCGGGCGAAAAACTGTTTTTT,CASSYSGEKLFF
13,TRBJ2-3,TRBV29-1,-,TRBD1,TGCAGCTTCGGACAGGGTAGCACAGATACGCAGTATTTT,CSFGQGSTDTQYF
14,TRBJ1-1,TRBV19,-,-,TGTGCCAGTAGTCAACAGGGCTTTCACACTGAAGCTTTCTTT,CASSQQGFHTEAFF
15,TRBJ1-2,TRBV14,-,TRBD1,TGTGCCAGCAGCCGAACCAGGACAGGAGACTATGGCTACACCTTC,CASSRTRTGDYGYTF
15,TRBJ2-5,TRBV28,many,-,TGTGCCAGCAGTTTGTTGATTGGCCGGGGGGAGACCCAGTACTTC,CASSLLIGRGETQYF
13,TRBJ2-7,TRBV2,few,-,TGTGCCAGCACCCCGAAAGGCGGCTACGAGCAGTACTTC,CASTPKGGYEQYF
15,TRBJ2-1,TRBV7-8,many,-,TGTGCCAGCAGCTTACAGTCTAGCTCCTACAATGAGCAGTTCTTC,CASSLQSSSYNEQFF
13,TRBJ1-2,TRBV20-1,many,-,TGCAGTGCTAGAGGAGGGTTGGACTATGGCTACACCTTC,CSARGGLDYGYTF
14,TRBJ2-5,TRBV10-3,-,TRBD2,TGTGCCATCAGTGATTTTAGCGGGGGAGAGACCCAGTACTTC,CAISDFSGGETQYF
16,TRBJ2-6,TRBV2,-,TRBD1,TGTGCCAGCAGGGGACAGGGTTATTCTGGGGCCAACGTCCTGACTTTC,CASRGQGYSGANVLTF
13,TRBJ2-7,TRBV7-9,many,-,TGTGCCAGCACCCCGGCAGGGTTCTACGAGCAGTACTTC,CASTPAGFYEQYF
11,TRBJ2-7,TRBV29-1,few,-,TGCAGCGTGGGGGGGGCGGGCGAGCAGTACTTC,CSVGGAGEQYF
15,TRBJ2-3,TRBV7-8,many,TRBD1,TGTGCCAGCAGCTTCCGGGACAGGGCTGTGGATACGCAGTATTTT,CASSFRDRAVDTQYF
14,TRBJ2-3,TRBV10-3,many,-,TGTGCCATCAGTGAGCGCGACGGCACAGATACGCAGTATTTT,CAISERDGTDTQYF
15,TRBJ2-7,TRBV4-1,few,-,TGCGCCAGCAGCTATAGGGCAGGAGCCTTTTACGAGCAGTACTTC,CASSYRAGAFYEQYF
15,TRBJ2-4,TRBV12-3/TRBV12-4,few,-,TGTGCCAGCAATTCGCCGGGGACCGCCAAAAACATTCAGTACTTC,CASNSPGTAKNIQYF
14,TRBJ1-1,TRBV7-3,many,-,TGTGCCAGCAGCCCAGGGTCCGGAAACACTGAAGCTTTCTTT,CASSPGSGNTEAFF
13,TRBJ1-5,TRBV6-2/TRBV6-3,few,-,TGTGCCAGCAGCACTTCCTCGGGACAGCCCCAGCATTTT,CASSTSSGQPQHF
13,TRBJ1-2,TRBV20-1,-,-,TGCAGTGCTTTGGGGGGCGGAAGCTATGGCTACACCTTC,CSALGGGSYGYTF
16,TRBJ2-2,TRBV27,-,-,TGTGCCAGCAGTCCCTTAGGGCCCGTCGGGCCCGGGGAGCTGTTTTTT,CASSPLGPVGPGELFF
12,TRBJ1-4,TRBV12-3/TRBV12-4,many,-,TGTGCCAGCAGTCCCCACTATGAAAAACTGTTTTTT,CASSPHYEKLFF
15,TRBJ2-3,TRBV7-2,many,TRBD2,TGTGCCAGCAGCCCGGGACTAGAGGTTCCAGATACGCAGTATTTT,CASSPGLEVPDTQYF
13,TRBJ1-2,TRBV4-1,-,-,TGCGCCAGCAGCCACGAGAACGGCTATGGCTACACCTTC,CASSHENGYGYTF
14,TRBJ2-3,TRBV29-1,few,-,TGCAGCGCCAACGGACTGCCGAGCACAGATACGCAGTATTTT,CSANGLPSTDTQYF
14,TRBJ2-5,TRBV9,once,-,TGTGCCAGCAGCGTAGGGGACTCCCCGGAGACCCAGTACTTC,CASSVGDSPETQYF
13,TRBJ2-7,TRBV19,-,-,TGTGCCAGTAGTGCCGGGACAAACTACGAGCAGTACTTC,CASSAGTNYEQYF
14,TRBJ1-1,TRBV19,few,-,TGTGCCAGTAGTTATGGGCAGGGAACCACTGAAGCTTTCTTT,CASSYGQGTTEAFF
15,TRBJ1-6,TRBV15,-,TRBD1,TGTGCCACCAGCAGAGGGACAGGGGACAATTCACCCCTCCACTTT,CATSRGTGDNSPLHF
15,TRBJ2-2,TRBV2,few,-,TGTGCCAGCAGTGAAGGGAGAATAAACACCGGGGAGCTGTTTTTT,CASSEGRINTGELFF
16,TRBJ2-2,TRBV12-3/TRBV12-4,-,TRBD1,TGTGCCAGCAGTTTGATAAGGGGGCCTGACACCGGGGAGCTGTTTTTT,CASSLIRGPDTGELFF
12,TRBJ2-6,TRBV2,few,-,TGTGCCAGCATAGGAGGGGCCAACGTCCTGACTTTC,CASIGGANVLTF
14,TRBJ2-1,TRBV2,few,TRBD2,TGTGCCAGCGGGGCGGGGGGGCACCACAATGAGCAGTTCTTC,CASGAGGHHNEQFF
18,TRBJ2-3,TRBV28,many,TRBD1,TGTGCCACGGACCCGGGACAGGGGCCTCTATTTCGCACAGATACGCAGTATTTT,CATDPGQGPLFRTDTQYF